This section outlines one TCR beta chain sequence together with its context. Libraries were prepared by immunoSEQ multiplex PCR; TCRdb keeps only in-frame clonotypes and omits some of them. Here the sample spans 200,000 to 300,000 clones, nearly 90% being singletons. The sample belongs to a study of blood T cell repertoires in COVID-19. The germline gives CDR1 DFQATT, CDR2 SNEGSKA (reference sequence). Trimming cost V 3 bases and J 2 bases, with 10 bases left between them. The CDR3 runs 13 residues. V usage is TRBV20-1 and J usage is TRBJ2-5; D ambiguous. This TCR was recovered from a human donor in a cohort sampled during active COVID-19. Material for sequencing was peripheral blood. The CDR3 coding sequence is TGCAGTGCTAGTATGGGCTTTCAAGAGACCCAGTACTTC. The encoded protein is CSASMGFQETQYF.